This TCR beta chain comes out of a study of T-cell memory formation after mild COVID-19. The overall study: Clustering of TCRs was largely donor specific. General study findings and limits: Pre-infection memory already had some responding clones, implying cross-reactive memory joined.

This clonotype has at least ten counts. Antigen unknown. CDR1 is KGHDR and CDR2 is SFDVKD in the germline V gene. The CDR3 runs 11 residues. Trimming pared 8 bases from V and 5 bases from J, leaving 6 bases between. TCRdb independently ran MiXCR on the 5' RACE reads; one entry per CDR3 protein. The sample consists of approximately 210,000 distinct CDR3 sequences, 15% to 20% of them appearing once. The chain joins TRBV24-1 to TRBJ1-5; D uncertain. Sample: PBMCs or a T cell subset sorted from them (not recorded which). The source is an adult woman who had mild COVID-19 (a few samples of this study predate the infection). Cell type and time point are not known. CDR3 sequence: CATTGYQPQHF. The DNA for the CDR3 is TGTGCCACCACCGGGTATCAGCCCCAGCATTTT.